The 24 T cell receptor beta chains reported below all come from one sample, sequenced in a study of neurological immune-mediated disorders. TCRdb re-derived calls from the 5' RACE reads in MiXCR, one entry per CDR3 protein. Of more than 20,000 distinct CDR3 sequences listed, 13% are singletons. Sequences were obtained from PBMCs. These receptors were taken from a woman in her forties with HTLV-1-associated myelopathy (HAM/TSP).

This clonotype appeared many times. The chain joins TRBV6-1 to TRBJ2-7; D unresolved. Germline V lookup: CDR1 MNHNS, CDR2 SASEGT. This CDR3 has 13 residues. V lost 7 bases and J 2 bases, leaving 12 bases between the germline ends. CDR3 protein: CASKKGTTYEQYV. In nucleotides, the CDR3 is TGTGCCAGCAAGAAGGGCACGACCTACGAGCAGTACGTC.

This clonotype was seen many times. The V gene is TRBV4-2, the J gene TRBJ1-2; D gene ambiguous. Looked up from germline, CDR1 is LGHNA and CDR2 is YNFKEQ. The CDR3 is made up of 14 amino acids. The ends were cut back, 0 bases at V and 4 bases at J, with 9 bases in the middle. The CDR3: CASSQDLSAYGYTF. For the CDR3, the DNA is TGTGCCAGCAGCCAAGATCTCAGTGCCTATGGCTACACCTTC.

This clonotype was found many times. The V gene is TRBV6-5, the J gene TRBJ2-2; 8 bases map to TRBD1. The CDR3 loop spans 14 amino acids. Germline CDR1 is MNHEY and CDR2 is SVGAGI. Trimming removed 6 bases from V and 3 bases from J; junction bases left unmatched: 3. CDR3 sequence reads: CASRRQGYTGELFF. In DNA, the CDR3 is TGTGCCAGCAGACGACAGGGGTACACCGGGGAGCTGTTTTTT.

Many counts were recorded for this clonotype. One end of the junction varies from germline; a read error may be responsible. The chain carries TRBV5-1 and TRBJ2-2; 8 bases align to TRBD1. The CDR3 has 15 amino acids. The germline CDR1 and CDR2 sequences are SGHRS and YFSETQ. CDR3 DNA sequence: TGCGCCAGCAGCAGACAGGGGAAGAACACCGGTGAGCTGTTTTTT. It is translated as CASSRQGKNTGELFF.

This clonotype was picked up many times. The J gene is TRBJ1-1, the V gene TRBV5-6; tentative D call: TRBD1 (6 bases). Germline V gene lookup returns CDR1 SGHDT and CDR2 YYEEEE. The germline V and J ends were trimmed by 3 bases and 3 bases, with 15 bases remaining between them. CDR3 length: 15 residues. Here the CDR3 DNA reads TGTGCCAGCAGCTCGGAGGACGGGGGGCACACTGAAGCTTTCTTT. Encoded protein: CASSSEDGGHTEAFF.

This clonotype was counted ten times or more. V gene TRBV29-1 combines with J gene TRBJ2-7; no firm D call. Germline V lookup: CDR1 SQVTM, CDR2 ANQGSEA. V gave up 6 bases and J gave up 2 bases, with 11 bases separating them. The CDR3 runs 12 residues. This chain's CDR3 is CSVRHSTYEQYF. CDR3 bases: TGCAGCGTGAGACATTCTACCTACGAGCAGTACTTC.

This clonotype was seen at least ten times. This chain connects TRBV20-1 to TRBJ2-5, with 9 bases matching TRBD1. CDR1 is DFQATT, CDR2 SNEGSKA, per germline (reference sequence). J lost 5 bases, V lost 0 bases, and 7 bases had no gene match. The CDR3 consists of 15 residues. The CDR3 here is CSARDWGQGDETQYF. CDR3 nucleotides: TGCAGTGCTAGAGATTGGGGACAGGGCGACGAGACCCAGTACTTC.

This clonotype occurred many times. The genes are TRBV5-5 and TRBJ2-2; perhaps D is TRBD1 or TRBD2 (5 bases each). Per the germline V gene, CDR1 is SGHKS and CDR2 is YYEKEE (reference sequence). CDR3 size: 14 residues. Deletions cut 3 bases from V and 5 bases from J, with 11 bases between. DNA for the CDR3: TGTGCCAGCAGCTGGGGACGGATTACCGGGGAGCTGTTTTTT. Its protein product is CASSWGRITGELFF. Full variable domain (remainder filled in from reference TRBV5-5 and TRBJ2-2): DAGVTQSPTHLIKTRGQQVTLRCSPISGHKSVSWYQQVLGQGPQFIFQYYEKEERGRGNFPDRFSARQFPNYSSELNVNALLLGDSALYLCASSWGRITGELFFGEGSRLTVL.

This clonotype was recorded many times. DNA of the CDR3: TGTGCCAGCAGTGATGCGGGGGGGCGGCAGTTCTTC. Translation gives CASSDAGGRQFF. The gene calls are TRBV2 and TRBJ2-1, with 9 bases lining up with TRBD2. In germline, CDR1 is SNHLY, CDR2 FYNNEI. V trimming: 3 bases; J trimming: 12 bases; junction bases outside the gene matches: 3. This CDR3 has 12 residues.

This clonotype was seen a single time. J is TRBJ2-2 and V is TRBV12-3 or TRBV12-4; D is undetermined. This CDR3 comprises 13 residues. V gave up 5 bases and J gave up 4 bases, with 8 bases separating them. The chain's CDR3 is CASSRLITGELFF. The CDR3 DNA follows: TGTGCCAGCAGTCGCCTTATCACCGGGGAGCTGTTTTTT.

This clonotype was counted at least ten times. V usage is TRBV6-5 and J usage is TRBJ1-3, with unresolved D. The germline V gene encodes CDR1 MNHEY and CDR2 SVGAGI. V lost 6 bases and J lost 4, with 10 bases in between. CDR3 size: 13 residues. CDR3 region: CASRPTPGNTIYF. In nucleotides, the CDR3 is TGTGCCAGCAGACCCACGCCCGGAAACACCATATATTTT.

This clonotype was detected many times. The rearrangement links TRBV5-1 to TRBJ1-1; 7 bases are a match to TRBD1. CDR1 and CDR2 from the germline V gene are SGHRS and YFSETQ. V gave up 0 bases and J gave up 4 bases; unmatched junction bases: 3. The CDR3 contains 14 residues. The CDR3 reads CASSLAGGGTEAFF. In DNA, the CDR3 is TGCGCCAGCAGCTTGGCAGGGGGGGGCACTGAAGCTTTCTTT.

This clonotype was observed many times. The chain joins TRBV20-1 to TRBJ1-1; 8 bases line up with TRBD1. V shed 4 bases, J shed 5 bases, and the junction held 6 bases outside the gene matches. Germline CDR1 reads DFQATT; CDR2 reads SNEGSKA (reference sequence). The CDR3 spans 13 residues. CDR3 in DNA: TGCAGTGCTAAGCAGGGGGCCGAGACTGAAGCTTTCTTT. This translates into CSAKQGAETEAFF.

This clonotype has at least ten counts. CDR3 amino acids: CASSPDLTRADTQYF. The CDR3 coding sequence is TGTGCCAGCAGCCCGGACCTAACTCGGGCAGATACGCAGTATTTT. The rearrangement uses TRBV14 and TRBJ2-3; D is uncertain. V dropped 4 bases and J dropped 4 bases, with 15 bases sitting between them. Germline-derived CDR1 and CDR2 are SGHDN and FVKESK. The CDR3 extends over 15 amino acids.

CDR3: CASSFGGVTSYEQYV. CDR3 DNA: TGTGCCAGCAGCTTTGGGGGGGTCACCTCCTACGAGCAGTACGTC. V usage is TRBV5-1 and J usage is TRBJ2-7; 7 bases fit TRBD2. This CDR3 contains 15 residues. Germline V lookup: CDR1 SGHRS, CDR2 YFSETQ.

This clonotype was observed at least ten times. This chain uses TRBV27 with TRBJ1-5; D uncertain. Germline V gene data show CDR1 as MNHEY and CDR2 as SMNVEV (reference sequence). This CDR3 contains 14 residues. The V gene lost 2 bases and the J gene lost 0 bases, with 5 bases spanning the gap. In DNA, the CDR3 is TGTGCCAGCAGTTTAGGAAATAGCAATCAGCCCCAGCATTTT. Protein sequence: CASSLGNSNQPQHF.

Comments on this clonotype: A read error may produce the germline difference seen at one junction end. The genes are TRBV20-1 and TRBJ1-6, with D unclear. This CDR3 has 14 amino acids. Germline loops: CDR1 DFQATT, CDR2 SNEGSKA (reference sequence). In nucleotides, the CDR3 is TGCAGTGCTAGAGGTTACAGACACGATTCACCCCTCTACTTT. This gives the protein CSARGYRHDSPLYF.

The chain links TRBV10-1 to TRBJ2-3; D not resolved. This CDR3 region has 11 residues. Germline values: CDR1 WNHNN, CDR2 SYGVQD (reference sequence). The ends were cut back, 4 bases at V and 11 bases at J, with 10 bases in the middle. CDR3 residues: CASSGFGEQYF. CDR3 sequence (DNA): TGCGCCAGCAGTGGTTTCGGTGAGCAGTATTTT.

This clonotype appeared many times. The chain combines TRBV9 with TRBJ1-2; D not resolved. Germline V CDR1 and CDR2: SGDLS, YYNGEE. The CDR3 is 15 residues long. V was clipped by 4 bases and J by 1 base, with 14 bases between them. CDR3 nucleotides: TGTGCCAGCAGCCTCGACGAATCGTATAACTATGGCTACACCTTC. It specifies CASSLDESYNYGYTF.

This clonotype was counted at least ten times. As DNA, the CDR3 is TGTGCCAGCAGCGTAGCGGCGGGAACAACCTACGAGCAGTACTTC. This encodes CASSVAAGTTYEQYF. The chain couples TRBV9 to TRBJ2-7; D might be TRBD2 (6 bases). Germline V CDR1 and CDR2: SGDLS, YYNGEE. The CDR3 totals 15 residues. Between the trimmed V and J ends, which lost 0 bases and 2 bases, there was a span of 12 bases.

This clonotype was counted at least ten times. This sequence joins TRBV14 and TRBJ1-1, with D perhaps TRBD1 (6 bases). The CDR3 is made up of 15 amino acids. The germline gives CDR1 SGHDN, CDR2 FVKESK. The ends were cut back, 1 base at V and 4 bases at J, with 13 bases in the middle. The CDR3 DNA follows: TGTGCCAGCAGCCAAGTGGGGGGCGCGTTCACTGAAGCTTTCTTT. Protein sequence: CASSQVGGAFTEAFF.

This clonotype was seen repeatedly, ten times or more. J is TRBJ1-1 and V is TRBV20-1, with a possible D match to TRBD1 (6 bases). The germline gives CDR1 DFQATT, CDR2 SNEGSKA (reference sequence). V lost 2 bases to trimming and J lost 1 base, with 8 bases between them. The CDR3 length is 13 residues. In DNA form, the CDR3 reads TGCAGTGCTAGACCGACAGGGAACACTGAAGCTTTCTTT. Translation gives CSARPTGNTEAFF.

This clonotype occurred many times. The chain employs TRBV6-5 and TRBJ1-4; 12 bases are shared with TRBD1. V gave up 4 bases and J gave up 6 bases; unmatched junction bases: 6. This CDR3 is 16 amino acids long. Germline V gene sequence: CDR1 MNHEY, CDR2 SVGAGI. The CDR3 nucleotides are TGTGCCAGCAGTTGGACCGGGACAGGGGGCCATGAAAAACTGTTTTTT. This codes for CASSWTGTGGHEKLFF.

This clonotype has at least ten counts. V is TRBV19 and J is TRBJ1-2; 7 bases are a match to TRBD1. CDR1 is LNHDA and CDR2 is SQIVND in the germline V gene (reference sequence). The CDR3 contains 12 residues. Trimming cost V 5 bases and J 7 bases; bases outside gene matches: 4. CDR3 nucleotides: TGTGCCAGTAGTCGGGACAGATCTGGCTACACCTTC. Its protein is CASSRDRSGYTF.